These 24 T cell receptor beta chains came from one sample sequenced in a study of CXCR3-negative and CXCR3-positive naive CD8 T cells. Carrying UMI labels, the TRB cDNA libraries were prepared through 5' RACE. TCRdb re-called the 5' RACE reads and shows each CDR3 protein once, DNA omitted. The sample table includes about 50,000 distinct CDR3 sequences. Sequencing was carried out using naive CXCR3- CD8+ T cells from blood. Stated subset: CD45RO-CCR7+CD27+CD95- naive CD8+ T cells lacking CXCR3 (TNR3-). Receptor source: a human donor in good health. Some clones in this sample may be carry-over from other donors' samples.

The chain links TRBV7-9 to TRBJ2-1; TCRdb's D call, TRBD1, is unchecked because there is no DNA. Germline assignment: CDR1 SEHNR and CDR2 FQNEAQ (reference sequence). This CDR3 has 14 amino acids. This CDR3 reads CASTGVAVGNEQFF.

The rearrangement uses TRBV29-1 and TRBJ2-7. The CDR3 runs 13 residues. CDR1 is SQVTM, CDR2 ANQGSEA, per germline. The CDR3 spells CSVEVFGSYEQYF.

The CDR3: CSVVLGTIYNEQFF. The chain combines TRBV29-1 with TRBJ2-1; checking the TCRdb D call of TRBD1 is not possible without DNA. Germline CDR1 reads SQVTM; CDR2 reads ANQGSEA. The CDR3 is 14 amino acids.

The V call is TRBV11-3, the J call TRBJ2-5; TCRdb selects TRBD2, and the lack of DNA leaves this call unchecked. CDR1 is SGHNT, CDR2 YENEEA, per germline. The CDR3 totals 14 residues. The CDR3: CASRAGRAWETQYF.

The CDR3 reads CASSLARGYSYEQYF. The gene calls are TRBV28 and TRBJ2-7; no DNA is available, so the TRBD1 call from TCRdb remains unchecked. Per the germline V gene, CDR1 is MDHEN and CDR2 is SYDVKM. The CDR3 is 15 amino acids.

This chain links TRBV28 with TRBJ1-5; TCRdb outputs TRBD1, but without DNA this stays unchecked. The CDR3 spans 14 residues. Germline V CDR1 and CDR2: MDHEN, SYDVKM. This CDR3 is CASSLFPGDQPQHF.

V usage is TRBV12-3 or TRBV12-4 and J usage is TRBJ1-3. This CDR3 is built from 15 residues. CDR3 region: CASSFGRADGNTIYF.

This chain links TRBV5-1 with TRBJ2-7; TCRdb calls TRBD1, which cannot be checked without DNA. Germline CDR1 is SGHRS and CDR2 is YFSETQ. The CDR3 length is 13 residues. The CDR3 loop reads CASSYRANYEQYF.

The chain uses TRBV4-3 and TRBJ2-1. In germline, CDR1 is LGHNA, CDR2 YSLEER. The CDR3 consists of 14 residues. The CDR3 region is CASSQDKVVHEQFF.

The chain couples TRBV7-9 to TRBJ2-2; TCRdb reports TRBD1, a call that lacks DNA to check it against. The CDR3 has 18 residues. CDR1 and CDR2 from the germline V gene are SEHNR and FQNEAQ (reference sequence). The CDR3 protein is CASTLVPTAGTNTGELFF.

The chain has TRBV9 and TRBJ2-7; TCRdb's D call, TRBD2, is unchecked because there is no DNA. The CDR3 extends over 15 amino acids. Germline lookup yields CDR1 SGDLS and CDR2 YYNGEE. This chain's CDR3 is CASSSGLAGGNEQYF.

This chain connects TRBV6-5 to TRBJ1-1; the D call from TCRdb, TRBD1, cannot be confirmed without DNA. This CDR3 spans 14 amino acids. Looked up from germline, CDR1 is MNHEY and CDR2 is SVGAGI. The CDR3 sequence: CASSLGFETGEAFF.

V gene TRBV28 combines with J gene TRBJ2-4; TCRdb reports TRBD1, a call that lacks DNA to check it against. CDR3 length equals 17 residues. In germline, CDR1 is MDHEN, CDR2 SYDVKM. This chain's CDR3 is CASSFSRRGLAKNIQYF.

The rearrangement uses TRBV30 and TRBJ2-1; TCRdb lists TRBD1, though no DNA is available to test this call. Germline V lookup: CDR1 GTSNPN, CDR2 SVGIG (reference sequence). The CDR3 is 15 residues long. CDR3 residues: CALAAQESSYNEQFF. The variable domain in full, completed from reference TRBV30 and TRBJ2-1, reads SQTIHQWPATLVQPVGSPLSLECTVEGTSNPNLYWYRQAAGRGLQLLFYSVGIGQISSEVPQNLSASRPQDRQFILSSKKLLLSDSGFYLCALAAQESSYNEQFFGPGTRLTVL.

The genes are TRBV12-3 or TRBV12-4 and TRBJ2-3. The CDR3 runs to 17 residues. CDR3 loop: CASSFWPRRASTDTQYF.

This chain uses TRBV11-2 with TRBJ1-2; TCRdb gives TRBD1 as the D gene, but with no DNA this cannot be confirmed. CDR1 and CDR2 (germline): SGHAT, FQNNGV. CDR3 size: 14 residues. The CDR3: CASSLVISQGGYTF.

The V and J genes are TRBV3-1 and TRBJ2-3; no DNA is available, so the TRBD2 call from TCRdb remains unchecked. The CDR3 is 15 amino acids. Germline V gene data show CDR1 as LGHDT and CDR2 as YNNKEL (reference sequence). This CDR3 reads CASSQVVALTDTQYF.

The rearrangement uses TRBV14 and TRBJ1-1; TCRdb's D call of TRBD1 is untestable without DNA. Germline loops: CDR1 SGHDN, CDR2 FVKESK. This CDR3 contains 16 residues. The CDR3 region is CASSQRVGSLNTEAFF.

This clonotype counts as medium-sized by frequency. This sequence joins TRBV7-8 and TRBJ2-7; the D call of TRBD1 rests on TCRdb alone, since no DNA is present to check it. The CDR3 is 16 amino acids. CDR1 SGHVS and CDR2 FQNEAQ come from the germline V gene. CDR3 loop: CASSLAAGVVTYEQYF.

This sequence joins TRBV4-1 and TRBJ2-7; TCRdb's assignment of TRBD2 cannot be checked, as there is no DNA. The CDR3 extends over 16 amino acids. Germline CDR1 is MGHRA and CDR2 is YSYEKL. The CDR3 loop reads CASSQDSEDSYYEQYF.

This chain connects TRBV7-2 to TRBJ1-3; the TRBD1 assignment by TCRdb is unverifiable without DNA. CDR3 length: 19 residues. CDR1 is SGHTA, CDR2 FQGNSA, per germline. CDR3 sequence: CASSSPGQGARGAGNTIYF.

The rearrangement uses TRBV10-3 and TRBJ2-2; absent DNA, TCRdb's TRBD2 call cannot be checked. Germline V lookup: CDR1 ENHRY, CDR2 SYGVKD. This CDR3 comprises 15 residues. This chain's CDR3 is CAISESREGTGELFF.

This chain connects TRBV28 to TRBJ2-5; TCRdb's D call of TRBD2 is untestable without DNA. In germline, CDR1 is MDHEN, CDR2 SYDVKM. The CDR3 is 13 amino acids. The chain's CDR3 is CASSSGGWKTQYF. The entire variable domain, with the rest obtained from reference TRBV28 and TRBJ2-5, is as follows: DVKVTQSSRYLVKRTGEKVFLECVQDMDHENMFWYRQDPGLGLRLIYFSYDVKMKEKGDIPEGYSVSREKKERFSLILESASTNQTSMYLCASSSGGWKTQYFGPGTRLLVL.

This chain links TRBV7-9 with TRBJ2-1; TCRdb gives TRBD2 as the D gene, but with no DNA this cannot be confirmed. The CDR3 covers 14 residues. Germline V lookup: CDR1 SEHNR, CDR2 FQNEAQ (reference sequence). The CDR3 loop is CASRTSGAYNEQFF. Complete variable domain (other parts from reference TRBV7-9 and TRBJ2-1): DTGVSQNPRHKITKRGQNVTFRCDPISEHNRLYWYRQTLGQGPEFLTYFQNEAQLEKSRLLSDRFSAERPKGSFSTLEIQRTEQGDSAMYLCASRTSGAYNEQFFGPGTRLTVL.